The T cell receptor beta chain described here comes from a study of T-cell memory formation after mild COVID-19. 5'RACE primed at constant segments yielded TCR alpha and TCR beta cDNA libraries bearing sample barcodes and UMIs. TCRdb processed the 5' RACE reads anew with MiXCR; each CDR3 protein has one entry. The top ten hold about 2% of the sample, which has approximately 180,000 distinct CDR3 sequences, about a sixth seen once. This CDR3 is 12 amino acids long. Germline V gene sequence: CDR1 SGHNT, CDR2 YENEEA. V dropped 3 bases and J dropped 9 bases, with 9 bases sitting between them. In this sample, this clonotype turned up a few times. Its antigen remains unknown. General study points: Day 15 to 85 contracting clones showed balanced CD4/CD8; later expanders leaned CD4+. Cross-reactive memory apparently joined, as some responding clones appeared in pre-infection memory. Clonal second-wave expansions that peaked on day 37 had unconfirmed SARS-CoV-2 specificity.

Material for sequencing was PBMCs or a T cell subset sorted from them (not recorded which). The clonotype originates from an adult woman who had mild COVID-19 (a few samples of this study predate the infection). Cell type and time point are not known. The rearrangement joins TRBV11-3 to TRBJ2-1; D remains ambiguous. CDR3 DNA sequence: TGTGCCAGCAGCTTTCTAGTTGGTGAGCAGTTCTTC. Translated: CASSFLVGEQFF. The entire variable domain, with the rest obtained from reference TRBV11-3 and TRBJ2-1, is as follows: EAGVVQSPRYKIIEKKQPVAFWCNPISGHNTLYWYLQNLGQGPELLIRYENEEAVDDSQLPKDRFSAERLKGVDSTLKIQPAELGDSAVYLCASSFLVGEQFFGPGTRLTVL.